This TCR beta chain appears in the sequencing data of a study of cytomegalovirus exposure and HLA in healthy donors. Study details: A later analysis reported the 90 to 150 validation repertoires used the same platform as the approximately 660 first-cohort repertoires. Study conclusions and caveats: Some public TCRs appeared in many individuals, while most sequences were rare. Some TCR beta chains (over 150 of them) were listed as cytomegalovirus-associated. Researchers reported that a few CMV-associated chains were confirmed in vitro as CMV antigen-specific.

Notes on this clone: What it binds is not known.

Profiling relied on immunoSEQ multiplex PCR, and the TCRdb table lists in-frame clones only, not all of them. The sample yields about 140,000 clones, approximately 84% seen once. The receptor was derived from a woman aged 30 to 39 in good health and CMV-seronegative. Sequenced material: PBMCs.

CDR3 amino acids: CASSGRDTDTQYF. Here the CDR3 DNA reads TGTGCCAGCAGCGGGCGGGACACAGATACGCAGTATTTT. J is TRBJ2-3 and V is TRBV5-8; tentatively, D is TRBD2 (6 bases). V dropped 4 bases and J dropped 2 bases, with 8 bases sitting between them. In germline, CDR1 is SGHTS, CDR2 YDEGEE. The length of the CDR3 is 13 residues.